This T cell receptor beta chain came from a study of T cells in Graves' hyperthyroidism and ophthalmopathy. Study-level findings and limits: Most expanded thyroid clonotypes above 0.001 recurred in blood. Ophthalmopathy was predicted by the model a median of 6.5 months ahead of onset.

Germline V gene sequence: CDR1 SSHAT, CDR2 FNYEAQ (reference sequence). The CDR3 is 8 residues long, counting both termini. Amplified TCR beta CDR3 regions derived from RNA transcripts. TCR CDR3 regions were first amplified by RT-PCR with HTBI primers. TCRdb reanalysed the multiplex PCR reads using MiXCR and keeps one entry per CDR3 protein. Of around 620,000 distinct CDR3 sequences in the sample, approximately 44% are singletons; the top ten hold around 19%. For this clonotype: What it recognizes is unknown. It is likely a read error, because the conserved phenylalanine at the end of the CDR3 is missing. The DNA is omitted, as the CDR3 cannot be located on it reliably, and the CDR3 follows TCRdb's listing.

The receptor was isolated from an adult woman with Graves' disease, either hyperthyroidism or ophthalmopathy (not recorded which). Source material: peripheral blood or thyroid tissue (not recorded which). J is TRBJ1-3 and V is TRBV7-7. CDR3 sequence: CASSLGSG.